This T cell receptor beta chain was profiled in a study of cytomegalovirus exposure and HLA in healthy donors. This CDR3 has 16 residues. The V gene end was trimmed by 5 bases and the J gene end by 8 bases; junction bases not matched to a gene: 10. In germline, CDR1 is PRHDT, CDR2 FYEKMQ (reference sequence). Separate from the roughly 700-subject first cohort, the approximately 120-subject validation cohort was the one that the donors belonged to. This clone occurred once. Assay used: immunoSEQ multiplex PCR; TCRdb lists only in-frame clones, some missing. The table includes 200,000 to 300,000 clones, 85% to 90% detected once.

The source is a man aged 18 to 35 in good health and CMV-seronegative. The sequencing input was PBMCs. The chain employs TRBV13 and TRBJ1-6, with 9 bases identical to TRBD1. Here the CDR3 DNA reads TGTGCCAGCAGCCCCAGGGACAGGGCAAGCGATTCACCCCTCCACTTT. Protein product: CASSPRDRASDSPLHF.